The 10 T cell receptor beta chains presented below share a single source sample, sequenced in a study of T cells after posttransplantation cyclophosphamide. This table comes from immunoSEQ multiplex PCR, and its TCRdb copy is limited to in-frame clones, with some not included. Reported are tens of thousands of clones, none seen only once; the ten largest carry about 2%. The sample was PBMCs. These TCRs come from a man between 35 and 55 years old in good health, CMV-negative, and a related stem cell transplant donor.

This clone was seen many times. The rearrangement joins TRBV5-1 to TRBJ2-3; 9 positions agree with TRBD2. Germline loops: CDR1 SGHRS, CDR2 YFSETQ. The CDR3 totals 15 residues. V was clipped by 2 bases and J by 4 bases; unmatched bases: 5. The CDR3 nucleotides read TGCGCCAGCAGCTTCGGGGGACTAGCATCAGATACGCAGTATTTT. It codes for CASSFGGLASDTQYF.

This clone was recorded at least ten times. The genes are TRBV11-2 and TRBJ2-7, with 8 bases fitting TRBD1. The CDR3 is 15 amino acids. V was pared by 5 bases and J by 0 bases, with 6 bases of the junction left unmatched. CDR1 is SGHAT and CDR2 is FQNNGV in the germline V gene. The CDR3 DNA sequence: TGTGCCAGCAGCCCCCAGGACAGGGCCTCCTACGAGCAGTACTTC. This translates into CASSPQDRASYEQYF.

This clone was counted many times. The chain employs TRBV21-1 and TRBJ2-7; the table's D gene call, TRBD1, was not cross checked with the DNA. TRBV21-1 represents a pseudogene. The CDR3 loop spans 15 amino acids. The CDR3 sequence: CASSKDAGQWFEQYV. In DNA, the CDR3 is TGTGCCAGCAGCAAAGACGCAGGGCAGTGGTTCGAGCAGTACGTC.

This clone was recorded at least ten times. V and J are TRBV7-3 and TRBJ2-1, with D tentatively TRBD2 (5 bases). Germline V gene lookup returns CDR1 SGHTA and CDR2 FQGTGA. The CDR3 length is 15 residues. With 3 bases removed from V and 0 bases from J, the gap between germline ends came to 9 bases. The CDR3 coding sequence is TGTGCCAGCAGCTTTGGTGGGAGCTCCTACAATGAGCAGTTCTTC. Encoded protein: CASSFGGSSYNEQFF. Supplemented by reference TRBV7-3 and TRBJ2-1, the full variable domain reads GAGVSQTPSNKVTEKGKYVELRCDPISGHTALYWYRQSLGQGPEFLIYFQGTGAADDSGLPNDRFFAVRPEGSVSTLKIQRTERGDSAVYLCASSFGGSSYNEQFFGPGTRLTVL.

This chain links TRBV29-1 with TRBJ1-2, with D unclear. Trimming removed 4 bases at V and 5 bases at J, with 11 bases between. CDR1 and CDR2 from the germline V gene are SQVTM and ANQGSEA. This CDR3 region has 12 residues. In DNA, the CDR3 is TGCAGCGTTGTTCTGGGCCCTTATGGCTACACCTTC. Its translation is CSVVLGPYGYTF.

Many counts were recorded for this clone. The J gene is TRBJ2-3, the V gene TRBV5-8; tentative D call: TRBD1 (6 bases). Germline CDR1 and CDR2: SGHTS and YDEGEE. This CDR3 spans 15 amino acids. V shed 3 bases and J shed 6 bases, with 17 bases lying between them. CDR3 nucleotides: TGTGCCAGCAGCTCATACAGGGCGGTCGGCGATACGCAGTATTTT. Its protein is CASSSYRAVGDTQYF.

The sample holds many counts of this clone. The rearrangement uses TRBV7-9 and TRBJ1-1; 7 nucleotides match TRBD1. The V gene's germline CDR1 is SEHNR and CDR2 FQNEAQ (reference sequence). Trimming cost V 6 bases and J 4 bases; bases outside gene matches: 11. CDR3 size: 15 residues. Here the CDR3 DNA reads TGTGCCAGCAGTCTCCAGGGACAGCAGGGCACTGAAGCTTTCTTT. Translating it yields CASSLQGQQGTEAFF.

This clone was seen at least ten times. In DNA, the CDR3 is TGTGCCAGCAAGAGACTAGATATCCCAGATACGCAGTATTTT. Its translation is CASKRLDIPDTQYF. This sequence joins TRBV6-5 and TRBJ2-3; the D gene is possibly TRBD2 (6 bases). The CDR3 sequence is 14 residues long. Germline CDR1 and CDR2: MNHEY and SVGAGI. The germline V and J ends were trimmed by 7 bases and 4 bases, with 15 bases remaining between them.

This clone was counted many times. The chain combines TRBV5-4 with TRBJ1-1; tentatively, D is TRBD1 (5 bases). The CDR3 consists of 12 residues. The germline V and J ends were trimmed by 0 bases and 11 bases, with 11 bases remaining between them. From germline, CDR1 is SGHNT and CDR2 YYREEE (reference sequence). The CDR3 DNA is TGTGCCAGCAGCTTGGATGGCAGGGATGCTTTCTTT. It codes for CASSLDGRDAFF.

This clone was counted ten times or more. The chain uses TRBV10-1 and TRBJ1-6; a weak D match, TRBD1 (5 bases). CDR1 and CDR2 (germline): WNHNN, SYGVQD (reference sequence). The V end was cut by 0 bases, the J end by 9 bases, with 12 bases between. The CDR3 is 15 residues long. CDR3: CASSESIGQASPLHF. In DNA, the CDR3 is TGCGCCAGCAGTGAGTCGATAGGACAAGCTTCACCCCTCCACTTT.